This T cell receptor (beta chain) was captured in a study of cytomegalovirus exposure and HLA in healthy donors. Study context: Across a few hundred genotyped donors, about 81% landed in the Caucasian-associated ancestry cluster. Study results and caveats: Later analysis indicated greater clonal expansion among HLA-associated TCR beta chains than among equally common other chains.

The primer mix had 60 Vbeta and 13 Jbeta primers. Original analysis: Roughly 10 million shared chains were among around 80 million unique TCR beta chains counted in a later analysis. TCRdb's table, derived via immunoSEQ multiplex PCR, lists solely in-frame clones and lacks some. The V and J calls and clone size come from that table; D and trimming were worked out from the DNA. The data contain 40,000 or so clones, 68% of them seen just once; the ten biggest clones take up around 3.9%. For this clone: Antigen unknown.

CDR3 size: 14 residues. Trimming at V came to 7 bases and at J to 4 bases, leaving 5 bases not matched to a gene. Germline values: CDR1 MNHNS, CDR2 SASEGT. This clonotype was sampled from a man in his forties or fifties in good health and CMV-seronegative. This chain links TRBV6-1 with TRBJ2-1; 9 bases are shared with TRBD2. Sequencing was performed on PBMCs. The CDR3 protein is CASTNSGRYNEQFF. The CDR3 nucleotides read TGTGCCAGCACCAATAGCGGGAGATACAATGAGCAGTTCTTC.